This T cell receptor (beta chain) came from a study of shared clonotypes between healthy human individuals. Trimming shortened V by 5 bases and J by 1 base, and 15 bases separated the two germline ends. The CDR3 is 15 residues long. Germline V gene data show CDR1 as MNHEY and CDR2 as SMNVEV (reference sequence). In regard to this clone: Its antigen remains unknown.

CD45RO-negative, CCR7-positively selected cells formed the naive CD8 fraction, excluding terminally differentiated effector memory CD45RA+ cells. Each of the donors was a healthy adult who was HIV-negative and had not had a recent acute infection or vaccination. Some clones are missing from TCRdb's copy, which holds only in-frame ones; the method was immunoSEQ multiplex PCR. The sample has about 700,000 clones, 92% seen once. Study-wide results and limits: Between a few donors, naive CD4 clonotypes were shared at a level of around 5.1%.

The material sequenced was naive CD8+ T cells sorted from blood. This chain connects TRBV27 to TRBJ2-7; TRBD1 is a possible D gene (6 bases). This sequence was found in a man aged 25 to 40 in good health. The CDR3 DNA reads TGTGCCAGCAGTAGCCACAGGGTGTTGTCCTACGAGCAGTACTTC. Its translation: CASSSHRVLSYEQYF.